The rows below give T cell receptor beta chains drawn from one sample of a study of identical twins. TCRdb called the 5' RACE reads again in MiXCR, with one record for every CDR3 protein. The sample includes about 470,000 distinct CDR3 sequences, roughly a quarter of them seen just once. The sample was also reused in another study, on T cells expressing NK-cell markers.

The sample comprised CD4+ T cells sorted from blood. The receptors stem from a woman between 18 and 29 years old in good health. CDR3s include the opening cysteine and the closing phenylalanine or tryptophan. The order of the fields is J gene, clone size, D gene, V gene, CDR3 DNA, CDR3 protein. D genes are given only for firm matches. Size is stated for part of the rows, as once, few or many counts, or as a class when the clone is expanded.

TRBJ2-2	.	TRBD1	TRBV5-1	TGCGCCAGCAGCTCAAAGACAGGGCGGACCGGGGAGCTGTTTTTT	CASSSKTGRTGELFF
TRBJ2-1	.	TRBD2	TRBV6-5	TGTGCCAGCAGTTACTCGCTAGCGGGAGGTACGAATGAGCAGTTCTTC	CASSYSLAGGTNEQFF
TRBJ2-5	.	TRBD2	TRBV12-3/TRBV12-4	TGTGCCAGCAGCTCGACTAGCGGGATGGTTTGGGAGACCCAGTACTTC	CASSSTSGMVWETQYF
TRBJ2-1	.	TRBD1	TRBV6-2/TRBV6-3	TGTGCCAGCAGTAGGGGACAGAACTACAATGAGCAGTTCTTC	CASSRGQNYNEQFF
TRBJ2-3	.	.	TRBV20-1	TGCAGAGCGGGGGACAGGGAAACGGATACGCAGTATTTT	CRAGDRETDTQYF
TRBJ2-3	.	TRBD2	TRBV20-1	TGCAGTGCACGGACTAGCGGGGCCTCGTTGAGGACGCAGTATTTT	CSARTSGASLRTQYF
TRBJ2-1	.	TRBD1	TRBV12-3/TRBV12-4	TGTGCCAGCAGTTTAAAGGGACAGCAACCCTACAATGAGCAGTTCTTC	CASSLKGQQPYNEQFF
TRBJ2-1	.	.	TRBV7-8	TGTGCCAGCAGCTTTGGGAGTAGCACCAATGAGCAGTTCTTC	CASSFGSSTNEQFF
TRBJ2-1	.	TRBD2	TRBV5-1	TGCGCCAGCAGCTCCGGGACTAGGGGGTTGTATGAGCAGTTCTTC	CASSSGTRGLYEQFF
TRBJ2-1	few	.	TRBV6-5	TGTGCCAGCAGTTACTTCGAAAATCCTAGCGAGTCGGGGCAGTTCTTC	CASSYFENPSESGQFF
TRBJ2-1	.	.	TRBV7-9	TGTGCCAGCAGGCAGGGGTGGCGGGGACCTAATGAGCAGTTCTTC	CASRQGWRGPNEQFF
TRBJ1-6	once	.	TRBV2	TGTGCCAGCCTTGATCATAATTCACCCCTCCACTTT	CASLDHNSPLHF
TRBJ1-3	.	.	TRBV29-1	TGCAGCGTCCCGTTCGGAAACACCATATATTTT	CSVPFGNTIYF
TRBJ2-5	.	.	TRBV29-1	TGCAGCGTTGATCCCGGGATTCAAGAGACCCAGTACTTC	CSVDPGIQETQYF
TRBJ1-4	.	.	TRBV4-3	TGCGCCAGCAGCCAAGATCTGGTCGGGGGCAGAAGGGAAAAACTGTTTTTT	CASSQDLVGGRREKLFF
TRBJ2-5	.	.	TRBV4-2	TGTGCCAGCAGCCAAGATTTCGAGACCCAGTACTTC	CASSQDFETQYF
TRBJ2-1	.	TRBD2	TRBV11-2	TGTGCCAGCAGCCGCTCCGGGACTAGCGGGGTGAGCTCCTACAATGAGCAGTTCTTC	CASSRSGTSGVSSYNEQFF
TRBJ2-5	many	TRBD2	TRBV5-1	TGCGCCAGCAGCTTGATTAGCGGGGGGGCCGAGGAGACCCAGTACTTC	CASSLISGGAEETQYF
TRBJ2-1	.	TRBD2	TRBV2	TGTGCCAGCAGCCCTAGGGGCCTAGCGGGGGGGCCCTACAATGAGCAGTTCTTC	CASSPRGLAGGPYNEQFF
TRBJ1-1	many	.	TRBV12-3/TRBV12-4	TGTGCCAGCAGTGTCGCGGGGGACACTGAAGCTTTCTTT	CASSVAGDTEAFF
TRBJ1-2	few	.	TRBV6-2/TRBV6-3	TGTGCCAGCAGTTACAGACGAACGAACTATGGCTACACCTTC	CASSYRRTNYGYTF
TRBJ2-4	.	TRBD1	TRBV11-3	TGTGCCAGCAGCTTAGCCGGACAGGGGATTCAGTACTTC	CASSLAGQGIQYF
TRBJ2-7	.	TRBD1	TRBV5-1	TGCGCCAGCAGCTTCCGGGACAGGGTAACAGAGGAGCAGTACTTC	CASSFRDRVTEEQYF
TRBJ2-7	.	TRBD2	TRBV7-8	TGTGCCAGCAGCTTACTTGTTAGCGGGGGGTACGAGCAGTACTTC	CASSLLVSGGYEQYF
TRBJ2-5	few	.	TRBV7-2	TGTGCCAGCAGCTTATTCCGGGGAGAGACCCAGTACTTC	CASSLFRGETQYF
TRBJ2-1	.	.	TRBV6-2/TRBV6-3	TGTGCCAGCAGTATCGACCCAACCCCCAACAATGAGCAGTTCTTC	CASSIDPTPNNEQFF
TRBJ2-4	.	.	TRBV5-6	TGTGCCAGCAGCTTTGACAGGATCTCAGCCAAAAACATTCAGTACTTC	CASSFDRISAKNIQYF
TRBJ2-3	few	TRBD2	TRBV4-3	TGCGCCAGCAGCCAAGCCCCGACTAGCGGGAGTGCAGATACGCAGTATTTT	CASSQAPTSGSADTQYF
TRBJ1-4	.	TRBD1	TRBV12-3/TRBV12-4	TGTGCCAGCAGCCGGGACAGGGTAGATGAAAAACTGTTTTTT	CASSRDRVDEKLFF
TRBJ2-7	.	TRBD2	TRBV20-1	TGCAGTGCTTTAAGCGGGAGGGCCAAACGAGAGCAGTACTTC	CSALSGRAKREQYF
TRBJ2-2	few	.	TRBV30	TGTGCCTGGAGTGTATCCGCCTGGACCGGGGAGCTGTTTTTT	CAWSVSAWTGELFF
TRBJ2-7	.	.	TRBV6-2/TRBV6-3	TGTGCCAGCAACCCCCCCTACGAGACCTCCGCCTGGGAGCAGTACTTC	CASNPPYETSAWEQYF
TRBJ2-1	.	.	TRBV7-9	TGTGCCTCGGAGGGAGGCAATGAGCAGTTCTTC	CASEGGNEQFF
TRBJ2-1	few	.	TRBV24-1	TGTGCCACCAGTGACCGCAATGTTAATGAGCAGTTCTTC	CATSDRNVNEQFF
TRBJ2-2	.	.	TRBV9	TGTGCCAGCAGCCCGGCCCTTGCTAGCGGGGAGCTGTTTTTT	CASSPALASGELFF
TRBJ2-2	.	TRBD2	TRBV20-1	TGCAGTGCTAGAGATCGGATAGCGGGAAACACCGGGGAGCTGTTTTTT	CSARDRIAGNTGELFF
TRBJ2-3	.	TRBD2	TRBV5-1	TGCGCCAGCAGCCCCTGGACTAGCGGGGGGCGCACAGATACGCAGTATTTT	CASSPWTSGGRTDTQYF
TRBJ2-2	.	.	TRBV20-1	TGCAGTGCTAGAGATTATGAGGGAGGTTACACCGGGGAGCTGTTTTTT	CSARDYEGGYTGELFF
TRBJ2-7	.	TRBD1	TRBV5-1	TGCGCCAGCAGCCAAGGACAGGATGGCGGCGAGCAGTACTTC	CASSQGQDGGEQYF
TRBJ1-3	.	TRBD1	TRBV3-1	TGTGCCTTCAGACTAACAGGGGCCCGGACTTTTGTCTCTGGAAACACCATATATTTT	CAFRLTGARTFVSGNTIYF
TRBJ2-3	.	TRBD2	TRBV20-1	TGCTGTGCTATTGGACTAGCTGCTGGGTGGGGCACAGATACGCAGTATTTT	CCAIGLAAGWGTDTQYF